This TCR beta chain was sequenced in a study of cytomegalovirus exposure and HLA in healthy donors. Study-wide background: Out of about 190 million T cells, an earlier analysis found over 90 million unique TCR beta sequences in total. Overall study findings and caveats: One variant, a missense change in DCLRE1C, was linked in a later analysis to TCR beta V- and J-gene trimming.

The PCR was carried out with 60 Vbeta primers and 13 Jbeta primers. Sequencing was performed with immunoSEQ multiplex PCR; in TCRdb, only in-frame clones are kept and a portion is missing. The table has approximately 86,000 clones, about 85% seen once. As for this clone: The antigen is undetermined.

Per the germline V gene, CDR1 is LGHNT and CDR2 is FRNRAP. Trimming removed 8 bases at V and 0 bases at J, with 9 bases between. The CDR3 contains 13 residues. Sequenced input: PBMCs. The TCR sequence derives from a man aged 35 to 55 in good health and CMV-seropositive. J is TRBJ2-3 and V is TRBV12-5; D remains ambiguous. The DNA for the CDR3 is TGTGCTAGTCGCGTATCTAGCACAGATACGCAGTATTTT. Protein sequence: CASRVSSTDTQYF.